The 7 T cell receptor beta chains reported below all come from one sample, sequenced in a study of sequential checkpoint blockade in melanoma. Only in-frame clones appear in the TCRdb table, and some are missing; sequencing was by immunoSEQ multiplex PCR. The sample records approximately 19,000 clones, around 72% being singletons. Treatment here: randomized to nivolumab then ipilimumab (arm A) or the reverse (arm B). Here the sequenced sample was tumor tissue (inferred from file names), taken from a patient given nivolumab and ipilimumab in sequence. These receptors were taken from a human donor with melanoma.

A single count supports this clone. V and J are TRBV6-8 and TRBJ1-2, with 7 bases fitting TRBD1. Germline CDR1 and CDR2: MNHGY and SAAAGT. V trimming: 5 bases; J trimming: 8 bases; junction bases outside the gene matches: 8. The CDR3 is 13 residues long. CDR3 DNA: TGTGCCAGCAGTGACCTACAGGGGTCAGGCTACACCTTC. Protein: CASSDLQGSGYTF.

The chain employs TRBV13 and TRBJ1-5; 10 bases agree with TRBD1. Germline V lookup: CDR1 PRHDT, CDR2 FYEKMQ (reference sequence). The CDR3 sequence is 14 residues long. Trimming took 6 bases from V and 5 from J; bases not matched to a gene: 4. This CDR3 is CASSGTGADQPQHF. The CDR3 nucleotides are TGTGCCAGCAGTGGGACAGGGGCAGATCAGCCCCAGCATTTT.

The rearrangement uses TRBV19 and TRBJ2-7, with no clear D. Germline-derived CDR1 and CDR2 are LNHDA and SQIVND (reference sequence). CDR3 size: 13 residues. Trimming shortened V by 1 base and J by 3 bases, and 7 bases separated the two germline ends. CDR3 in DNA: TGTGCCAGTAGTATAGGTCCGAGCTACGAGCAGTACTTC. Protein: CASSIGPSYEQYF.

This clone was found once. The gene calls are TRBV28 and TRBJ2-1; 8 nucleotides agree with TRBD2. J lost 2 bases, V lost 2 bases, and 5 bases had no gene match. Germline V lookup: CDR1 MDHEN, CDR2 SYDVKM. This CDR3 comprises 16 residues. In DNA, the CDR3 is TGTGCCAGCAGTTTAGGAGCGGGAGTCGCCTACAATGAGCAGTTCTTC. It is translated as CASSLGAGVAYNEQFF.

The V and J genes are TRBV11-3 and TRBJ1-5, with 12 bases identical to TRBD1. The CDR3 covers 19 residues. The V and J ends lost 5 bases and 2 bases, in that order; junction bases with no gene match: 13. The germline gives CDR1 SGHNT, CDR2 YENEEA. This CDR3 is CASSNRRDRGPIRNQPQHF. CDR3 in DNA: TGTGCCAGCAGCAATAGACGGGACAGGGGGCCGATCCGCAATCAGCCCCAGCATTTT.

The chain combines TRBV19 with TRBJ2-5; tentatively, D is TRBD2 (6 bases). The CDR3 sequence is 16 residues long. The V gene lost 3 bases and the J gene lost 1 base, with 15 bases spanning the gap. Germline V gene sequence: CDR1 LNHDA, CDR2 SQIVND (reference sequence). The CDR3 protein is CASSMYVGGIQETQYF. The CDR3 nucleotides read TGTGCCAGTAGTATGTACGTGGGGGGTATCCAAGAGACCCAGTACTTC.

This clone came up once. The J gene is TRBJ1-1, the V gene TRBV19; 8 nucleotides line up with TRBD1. Germline V gives CDR1 LNHDA, CDR2 SQIVND (reference sequence). The CDR3 extends over 15 amino acids. V gave up 3 bases and J gave up 3 bases; unmatched junction bases: 6. Here the CDR3 reads CASSMGQVGDTEAFF. The CDR3 nucleotides are TGTGCCAGTAGTATGGGACAGGTTGGGGACACTGAAGCTTTCTTT.